These 28 T cell receptor beta chains were sequenced from one sample in a study of blood T cells in healthy people across ages. Sample-barcoded 5' priming and a J-beta primer mix drove a second PCR of about 6 to 12 cycles. TCRdb used MiXCR to reprocess the 5' RACE reads, holding one entry per CDR3 protein. The table shows about 1,000,000 distinct CDR3 sequences, with under 55% occurring only once. The specimen was blood. Every receptor here comes from a woman aged 55-69 years in good health.

This clonotype turned up a few times. V usage is TRBV6-2 or TRBV6-3 and J usage is TRBJ2-7; D unclear. CDR3 length: 13 amino acids. Per the germline V gene, CDR1 is MNHEY and CDR2 is SVGEGT. V was shortened by 5 bases and J by 4 bases, with 12 bases between the two germline ends. CDR3 DNA sequence: TGTGCCAGCAGTACCTTTACCGTTTACGAGCAGTACTTC. Its translation is CASSTFTVYEQYF.

The chain links TRBV15 to TRBJ2-1; 9 bases line up with TRBD2. The CDR3 sequence is 16 residues long. The V segment lost 0 bases and the J segment 8 bases; nucleotides outside the gene matches: 8. Germline values: CDR1 LNHNV, CDR2 YYDKDF (reference sequence). For the CDR3, the DNA is TGTGCCACCAGCAGAGATGGGGCGGGAGGGGTTGATGAGCAGTTCTTC. Its translation: CATSRDGAGGVDEQFF.

The chain uses TRBV27 and TRBJ2-2; the D call may be TRBD1 or TRBD2 (5 bases each). Trimming left V 0 bases short and J 6 bases short, with 5 bases between. This CDR3 region has 13 residues. Germline assignment: CDR1 MNHEY and CDR2 SMNVEV (reference sequence). The CDR3 reads CASSLSGAGELFF. DNA of the CDR3: TGTGCCAGCAGTTTATCGGGGGCCGGGGAGCTGTTTTTT.

In regard to this clonotype: The junction differs from germline at one of its ends, possibly a read error. V gene TRBV7-8 combines with J gene TRBJ2-7; D uncertain. CDR1 is SGHVS, CDR2 FQNEAQ, per germline. The CDR3 sequence is 13 residues long. The CDR3: CASSVARDYEQYF. In nucleotides, the CDR3 is TGTGCCAGCAGCGTAGCCAGAGACTACGAGCAGTACTTC. The full variable domain, in which reference TRBV7-8 and TRBJ2-7 provide the parts outside the CDR3, is GAGVSQSPRYKVAKRGQDVALRCDPISGHVSLFWYQQALGQGPEFLTYFQNEAQLDKSGLPSDRFFAERPEGSVSTLKIQRTQQEDSAVYLCASSVARDYEQYFGPGTRLTVT.

This clonotype was picked up one time. V is TRBV20-1 and J is TRBJ2-1; 9 positions agree with TRBD2. CDR3 length equals 13 residues. V trimming: 4 bases; J trimming: 7 bases; junction bases outside the gene matches: 5. Germline V gene lookup returns CDR1 DFQATT and CDR2 SNEGSKA (reference sequence). The CDR3 sequence: CSATLAGANEQFF. The CDR3 DNA sequence: TGCAGTGCTACCTTAGCGGGAGCGAATGAGCAGTTCTTC.

V is TRBV10-3 and J is TRBJ2-2; the D is unclear. Trimming removed 10 bases from V and 1 base from J, with 4 bases in between. The germline V gene has CDR1 ENHRY and CDR2 SYGVKD. This CDR3 has 11 amino acids. The CDR3 sequence is CATLNTGELFF. The CDR3 DNA reads as TGTGCCACGCTGAACACCGGGGAGCTGTTTTTT.

The chain couples TRBV27 to TRBJ2-1, with D perhaps matching TRBD1 (5 bases). The germline V gene has CDR1 MNHEY and CDR2 SMNVEV (reference sequence). Trimming removed 3 bases from V and 8 bases from J, with 11 bases in between. CDR3 length: 13 residues. CDR3 residues: CASSFWGEYEQFF. CDR3 nucleotides: TGTGCCAGCAGTTTCTGGGGCGAGTATGAGCAGTTCTTC.

This clonotype has just a few counts. The chain has TRBV29-1 and TRBJ2-7; 11 bases are shared with TRBD2. Losses at the gene ends were 0 bases for V and 3 bases for J; bases not matched to a gene: 16. CDR1 and CDR2 from the germline V gene are SQVTM and ANQGSEA. The CDR3 covers 19 residues. CDR3 nucleotide sequence: TGCAGCGTTGAAGATCGGGATCTGATAGGGACTAGCGGACTCTACGAGCAGTACTTC. Encoded protein: CSVEDRDLIGTSGLYEQYF.

This rearrangement joins TRBV2 to TRBJ1-2; no firm D call. This CDR3 is 12 amino acids long. Germline values: CDR1 SNHLY, CDR2 FYNNEI. Trimming removed 6 bases from V and 8 bases from J, with 13 bases in between. As DNA, the CDR3 is TGTGCCAGCAGGTCGGTCCTAAGGGGCTACACCTTC. Its translation is CASRSVLRGYTF.

The chain links TRBV6-1 to TRBJ1-2; D remains unclear. There are 13 residues in the CDR3. V lost 10 bases and J 0 bases, leaving 12 bases between the germline ends. Germline CDR1 is MNHNS and CDR2 is SASEGT. The CDR3 DNA follows: TGTGCCACCTGTATTACACCTAACTATGGCTACACCTTC. The encoded protein is CATCITPNYGYTF.

CDR3 sequence reads: CASSLVMGGNGYTF. The CDR3 bases are TGTGCCAGCAGCTTAGTTATGGGGGGCAACGGCTACACCTTC. The J gene is TRBJ1-2, the V gene TRBV7-9, with a tentative D call TRBD1 (6 bases). The CDR3 has 14 residues. Per germline, CDR1 SEHNR and CDR2 FQNEAQ (reference sequence). V lost 1 base and J lost 8, with 14 bases in between.

This clonotype was counted between two and nine times. V usage is TRBV5-1 and J usage is TRBJ2-5, with D perhaps matching TRBD1 or TRBD2 (5 bases each). There are 15 residues in the CDR3. The germline V gene has CDR1 SGHRS and CDR2 YFSETQ. V lost 1 base, J lost 11 bases, and 21 bases lay in between. The CDR3 sequence: CASSLSDSSMEEQYF. CDR3 DNA sequence: TGCGCCAGCAGCTTGTCTGACAGCAGTATGGAGGAGCAGTACTTC.

This clonotype was seen a few times. The V call is TRBV4-1, the J call TRBJ2-7; no clear D. The V and J ends lost 0 bases and 4 bases respectively, with 7 bases between them. The CDR3 contains 13 residues. Germline V CDR1 and CDR2: MGHRA, YSYEKL. The CDR3 region is CASSQDFPYEQYF. As DNA, the CDR3 is TGCGCCAGCAGCCAAGATTTCCCATACGAGCAGTACTTC.

This clonotype was observed a few times. The V call is TRBV10-2, the J call TRBJ2-3; no clear D gene. Germline V gene sequence: CDR1 WSHSY, CDR2 SAAADI. There are 13 residues in the CDR3. Trimming shortened V by 7 bases and J by 5 bases, and 13 bases separated the two germline ends. The CDR3 protein is CASTAVGIDTQYF. Written as DNA, the CDR3 is TGCGCCAGCACCGCGGTGGGGATAGATACGCAGTATTTT.

The chain couples TRBV25-1 to TRBJ2-1; TRBD2 matches 9 bases. This CDR3 is built from 16 residues. Trimming took 3 bases from V and 2 from J; bases not matched to a gene: 5. Germline CDR1 is MGHDK and CDR2 is SYGVNS. CDR3 region: CASSDASGRPYNEQFF. The CDR3 coding sequence is TGTGCCAGCAGTGACGCGAGCGGGAGGCCCTACAATGAGCAGTTCTTC.

The chain employs TRBV27 and TRBJ2-7; D possibly corresponds to TRBD1 (6 bases). Per germline, CDR1 MNHEY and CDR2 SMNVEV (reference sequence). The V and J ends lost 5 bases and 6 bases respectively, with 20 bases between them. The CDR3 extends over 15 amino acids. The CDR3 DNA reads TGTGCCAGCAGTCTAAGACAGGCTGTTGGAGCCGAGCAGTACTTC. Its protein is CASSLRQAVGAEQYF.

The chain has TRBV24-1 and TRBJ2-1; D may be TRBD1 or TRBD2 (6 bases each). V was cut by 5 bases and J by 5 bases, with 12 bases left in between. The germline CDR1 and CDR2 sequences are KGHDR and SFDVKD. The CDR3 has 14 residues. CDR3 in amino acids: CATSGRGENNEQFF. The CDR3 nucleotides read TGTGCCACCAGTGGTAGGGGGGAGAACAATGAGCAGTTCTTC.

This chain connects TRBV20-1 to TRBJ2-3; a weak D match, TRBD2 (6 bases). Germline CDR1 is DFQATT and CDR2 is SNEGSKA (reference sequence). This CDR3 comprises 15 residues. V lost 7 bases to trimming and J lost 2 bases, with 19 bases between them. CDR3 sequence: CSVYSLREDTDTQYF. The DNA of the CDR3 is TGCAGTGTTTACTCTCTGCGGGAAGACACAGATACGCAGTATTTT.

The rearrangement joins TRBV5-1 to TRBJ2-5; the match to TRBD1 covers 8 bases. V trimming: 1 base; J trimming: 5 bases; junction bases outside the gene matches: 7. Germline loops: CDR1 SGHRS, CDR2 YFSETQ. This CDR3 has 15 amino acids. The CDR3 loop reads CASSLTTGAEETQYF. In DNA, the CDR3 is TGCGCCAGCAGCTTGACGACAGGGGCGGAGGAGACCCAGTACTTC.

The chain employs TRBV16 and TRBJ2-7; D uncertain. The V and J ends lost 2 bases and 1 base respectively, with 18 bases between them. Per germline, CDR1 KGHSY and CDR2 FQNENV. The CDR3 is made up of 17 amino acids. CDR3 nucleotides: TGTGCCAGCAGCCAAGAGAGGAGAAAGAAAGGATCCTACGAGCAGTACTTC. The encoded protein is CASSQERRKKGSYEQYF.

This rearrangement joins TRBV29-1 to TRBJ2-5, with 9 bases fitting TRBD2. The J call is uncertain, as TRBJ2-7 better fits the DNA end. The CDR3 contains 16 residues. From germline, CDR1 is SQVTM and CDR2 ANQGSEA. The CDR3 reads CSVEDPDSGSRYEQYF. In nucleotides, the CDR3 is TGCAGCGTTGAAGATCCTGATAGCGGGAGTAGGTACGAGCAGTACTTC.

The chain recombines TRBV18 with TRBJ1-1, with 7 bases that match TRBD1. CDR3 size: 18 residues. V shed 2 bases, J shed 0 bases, and the junction held 12 bases outside the gene matches. The germline CDR1 and CDR2 sequences are KGHSH and LQKENI. The CDR3 nucleotides read TGTGCCAGCTCACCAGGGGCAGGGGGTGTAGGAGTGAACACTGAAGCTTTCTTT. Translated, it gives CASSPGAGGVGVNTEAFF.

The chain uses TRBV7-9 and TRBJ2-1; 9 bases map to TRBD1. J gave up 10 bases and V 5 bases, and 15 bases lay outside the gene matches. Looked up from germline, CDR1 is SEHNR and CDR2 is FQNEAQ (reference sequence). This CDR3 is 16 amino acids long. The CDR3 region is CASSPASGTGLYEQFF. The DNA for the CDR3 is TGTGCCAGCAGCCCCGCCTCCGGGACAGGGCTCTACGAGCAGTTCTTC. Together with reference TRBV7-9 and TRBJ2-1, the CDR3 gives the full variable domain: DTGVSQNPRHKITKRGQNVTFRCDPISEHNRLYWYRQTLGQGPEFLTYFQNEAQLEKSRLLSDRFSAERPKGSFSTLEIQRTEQGDSAMYLCASSPASGTGLYEQFFGPGTRLTVL.

Details on this clonotype: One end of the junction does not line up with germline, which may come from a read error. The genes are TRBV7-9 and TRBJ1-2; 7 bases are a match to TRBD1. The CDR3 spans 13 residues. Germline CDR1 is SEHNR and CDR2 is FQNEAQ (reference sequence). For the CDR3, the DNA is TGTGCCGGCAGACACAGGGGCGCCATGGGCTACACCTTC. Residues: CAGRHRGAMGYTF.

The chain joins TRBV5-1 to TRBJ2-1; TRBD1 might be the D (5 bases). V lost 1 base to trimming and J lost 7 bases, with 15 bases between them. CDR1 SGHRS and CDR2 YFSETQ come from the germline V gene. The CDR3 contains 15 residues. CDR3: CASSLSQGTVNEQFF. Here the CDR3 DNA reads TGCGCCAGCAGCTTGTCGCAGGGTACGGTGAATGAGCAGTTCTTC. Full variable domain (remainder filled in from reference TRBV5-1 and TRBJ2-1): KAGVTQTPRYLIKTRGQQVTLSCSPISGHRSVSWYQQTPGQGLQFLFEYFSETQRNKGNFPGRFSGRQFSNSRSEMNVSTLELGDSALYLCASSLSQGTVNEQFFGPGTRLTVL.

CDR3 region: CASSPSRGSSYNEQFF. CDR3 in DNA: TGTGCCAGCAGCCCTAGTAGAGGGAGCTCCTACAATGAGCAGTTCTTC. The gene calls are TRBV12-3 or TRBV12-4 and TRBJ2-1, with TRBD2 as a possible D gene (5 bases). V lost 6 bases and J lost 0, with 15 bases in between. This CDR3 comprises 16 residues.

The V and J genes are TRBV20-1 and TRBJ1-2, with D possibly being TRBD1 (5 bases). The CDR3 is made up of 15 amino acids. Germline lookup yields CDR1 DFQATT and CDR2 SNEGSKA (reference sequence). Trimming stripped 6 bases from V and 3 bases from J, with 20 bases between. DNA for the CDR3: TGCAGTGCGTATCTGGGACCTAAGCTGCACTATGGCTACACCTTC. Translated, it gives CSAYLGPKLHYGYTF.

This clonotype was detected only a few times. The chain couples TRBV25-1 to TRBJ2-1; D not resolved. The germline V gene encodes CDR1 MGHDK and CDR2 SYGVNS. V lost 2 bases and J lost 12, with 17 bases in between. The CDR3 has 14 amino acids. The CDR3 coding sequence is TGTGCCAGCAGTGAAAGAAGTCGGCTTTTAGGGCAGTTCTTC. As protein: CASSERSRLLGQFF.